Listed here is a single TCR beta chain. Its antigen is undetermined. At one boundary the junction diverges from the germline segment, which might be a read error. For the second PCR, which ran for 7 to 11 cycles, a sample-barcoded 5' primer and a J-beta primer mix were used. CDR3-containing paired-end reads numbered at least 2.5 million in each sample. TCRdb re-analysed the 5' RACE reads in MiXCR, keeping a single row per CDR3 protein. The table lists nearly 1 million distinct CDR3 sequences, roughly 47% of them singletons. The sample comes from a study of blood T cells in healthy people across ages. Findings of the study overall: It was the long-lived donors that had more naive CD4+ cells and higher diversity than aged donors.

Extraction yielded at least 5 micrograms of total RNA per sample. The sample comprised blood. This sequence was found in a woman aged 60-75 years in good health.

The CDR3 region is CASSPRVQEPYNEQFF. The CDR3 region has the DNA TGCGCTAGCAGTCCAAGAGTACAGGAACCCTACAATGAGCAGTTCTTC. The V gene is TRBV4-1, the J gene TRBJ2-1, with D perhaps TRBD1 (5 bases). In germline, CDR1 is MGHRA, CDR2 YSYEKL. The CDR3 spans 16 residues.